The clone carrying this T cell receptor (beta chain) was seen only once. Germline V gene sequence: CDR1 SEHNR, CDR2 FQNEAQ (reference sequence). Trimming left V 4 bases short and J 2 bases short, with 11 bases between. CDR3 length equals 14 residues. The data were taken from a study of T cell changes during pregnancy in multiple sclerosis. Method: immunoSEQ multiplex PCR; TCRdb's copy keeps in-frame clones and lacks some. The data show over 60,000 clones, with around 96% seen just once and 2% to 2.5% held by the top ten. This sequence joins TRBV7-9 and TRBJ1-2, with D possibly TRBD1 on 6 matching bases. The starting material was CD8+ T cells from peripheral blood mononuclear cells, obtained after pregnancy. This receptor was identified in a female donor with multiple sclerosis, enrolled in a pregnancy study. CDR3 residues: CASSSRGQNYGYTF. DNA of the CDR3: TGTGCCAGCAGCTCGCGTGGACAGAACTATGGCTACACCTTC.